This T cell receptor beta chain is from a study of T cell responses to AZD1222 COVID-19 vaccine. Study-level results: CD4 TCRs associated with vaccination spanned spike, dominating at 160-218 and 743-854.

Germline-derived CDR1 and CDR2 are PRHDT and FYEKMQ (reference sequence). V dropped 8 bases and J dropped 4 bases, with 8 bases sitting between them. The CDR3 consists of 11 residues. As to this clone: The target antigen is unknown.

Assay: immunoSEQ multiplex PCR; the TCRdb copy retains only in-frame clones and omits some. This table has more than 95,000 clones, about 88% appearing once. Source: peripheral blood, taken on day 0 of AZD1222 vaccination. The TCR was taken from an adult in good health. V is TRBV13 and J is TRBJ1-1; the D is unclear. The CDR3, as DNA: TGTGCCAGCTCGGAGGCCACTGAAGCTTTCTTT. It is translated as CASSEATEAFF.